The 10 T cell receptor beta chains given below trace back to one sample, sequenced in a study of tumor-infiltrating lymphocytes in primary liver carcinoma. With a constant-region primer, TCR beta cDNA was made from 450 to 650 ng of total RNA. What produced the TCR beta libraries was three nested multiplex PCR rounds using slightly modified ARM-PCR. Rounds one and two of PCR, each of 10 cycles, were primed with TRBV1-TRBV30 forward primers and a C-beta reverse primer. TCRdb itself ran the multiplex PCR reads through MiXCR, one entry per CDR3 protein. The sample lists around 330,000 distinct CDR3 sequences, about three fifths occurring once. Researchers drew blood RNA from unsorted whole blood and extracted germline DNA as well. The sample taken for sequencing was peripheral blood. The receptors shown here come from a woman in her twenties or thirties with primary liver carcinoma and hepatitis B virus infection.

As regards this clonotype: A much more abundant neighbour one base away suggests this may be a read error. The gene calls are TRBV29-1 and TRBJ2-4; 14 bases match TRBD2. The V gene's germline CDR1 is SQVTM and CDR2 ANQGSEA. This CDR3 has 15 residues. J gave up 7 bases and V 6 bases, and 8 bases lay outside the gene matches. DNA for the CDR3: TGCAGCGTCCGACTAGCGGGAGGGTTCTGTAACATTCAGTACTTC. Its translation: CSVRLAGGFCNIQYF. Full variable domain (remainder filled in from reference TRBV29-1 and TRBJ2-4): SAVISQKPSRDICQRGTSLTIQCQVDSQVTMMFWYRQQPGQSLTLIATANQGSEATYESGFVIDKFPISRPNLTFSTLTVSNMSPEDSSIYLCSVRLAGGFCNIQYFGAGTRLSVL.

In this sample, this clonotype turned up many times. The V gene is TRBV4-1, the J gene TRBJ1-3, with a weak D call TRBD1 (6 bases). The CDR3 consists of 16 residues. V lost 0 bases and J 4 bases, leaving 13 bases between the germline ends. Germline values: CDR1 MGHRA, CDR2 YSYEKL. The DNA for the CDR3 is TGCGCCAGCAGCCAAGAGTCGGGGGGGCGAGGAAACACCATATATTTT. Its translation: CASSQESGGRGNTIYF.

In its sample, this clonotype was seen once. Being one base from a much bigger clone, this may be a read error. V usage is TRBV12-3 or TRBV12-4 and J usage is TRBJ2-5; 11 nucleotides align to TRBD1. This CDR3 is built from 16 residues. The CDR3 loop is CASSHSGQGAREIQYF. The CDR3 bases are TGTGCCAGCAGCCACTCAGGACAGGGGGCTAGAGAGATCCAGTACTTC.

This clonotype was seen at least ten times. The V gene is TRBV11-3, the J gene TRBJ1-1, with 11 bases that match TRBD1. Trimming at V came to 5 bases and at J to 7 bases, leaving 9 bases not matched to a gene. The CDR3 is 15 residues long. Germline CDR1 reads SGHNT; CDR2 reads YENEEA. Here the CDR3 reads CASSQDRGQQDEAFF. The CDR3 region has the DNA TGTGCCAGCAGCCAGGACAGGGGGCAGCAGGATGAAGCTTTCTTT.

To note about this clonotype: The junction shows a germline mismatch at one end, possibly a read error. The rearrangement joins TRBV29-1 to TRBJ1-4, with D possibly TRBD1 on 5 matching bases. The CDR3 covers 15 residues. Germline values: CDR1 SQVTM, CDR2 ANQGSEA. CDR3 nucleotides: TGCAGCGTTGAAGATCTAACGAGGGGAGGGGAAAAACTGTCTTTT. Its translation: CSVEDLTRGGEKLSF.

With regard to this clonotype: One end of the junction does not line up with germline, which may come from a read error. The gene calls are TRBV6-1 and TRBJ1-6; tentative D call: TRBD1 (5 bases). There are 14 residues in the CDR3. In germline, CDR1 is MNHNS, CDR2 SASEGT. The CDR3 region has the DNA TGTGCCAGTATTTGGGACGCGTATAATTCACTCCTCCACTTT. It codes for CASIWDAYNSLLHF.

This chain links TRBV7-9 with TRBJ2-1; D unresolved. The CDR3 spans 15 residues. V shed 3 bases and J shed 5 bases, with 14 bases lying between them. The germline V gene encodes CDR1 SEHNR and CDR2 FQNEAQ (reference sequence). CDR3 coding DNA: TGTGCCAGCAGCTTGGATTTACCCTTTAACAATGAGCAGTTCTTC. Translating gives CASSLDLPFNNEQFF.

Regarding this clonotype: The conserved final phenylalanine or tryptophan is absent from the CDR3, which likely points to a read error. V is TRBV10-2 and J is TRBJ1-1; D gene unclear. There are 14 residues in the CDR3. The germline gives CDR1 WSHSY, CDR2 SAAADI. Trimming pared 0 bases from V and 4 bases from J, leaving 9 bases between. Here the CDR3 reads CASSESKAGTEAFH. DNA for the CDR3: TGCGCCAGCAGTGAGTCGAAGGCGGGCACTGAAGCTTTCCAT.

In regard to this clonotype: One end of the junction fails to match germline, which may point to a read error. The CDR3 region has the DNA TGTGCCAGCAGCTCGTGGGGGCTAGGGGGACTACCTAACACGGGGGAGCTGCTTTTT. This gives the protein CASSSWGLGGLPNTGELLF. The chain recombines TRBV11-3 with TRBJ2-2, with D possibly TRBD2 on 7 matching bases. CDR1 is SGHNT, CDR2 YENEEA, per germline. The CDR3 covers 19 residues.

This clonotype has more than one count but fewer than ten. The CDR3 does not close with the conserved phenylalanine or tryptophan, likely indicating a read error. CDR3 nucleotide sequence: TGTGCCGGCAGCCAAATATGGGGACAGAACACTGAAGCTTTCTCT. Translation: CAGSQIWGQNTEAFS. This chain uses TRBV11-2 with TRBJ1-1; D possibly corresponds to TRBD1 (6 bases). This CDR3 contains 15 residues. Germline CDR1 SGHAT, CDR2 FQNNGV.